This TCR beta chain was sequenced in a study of post-analysis software for immune sequencing data. Study-wide context: Patients with relapsing-remitting, secondary progressive and progressive-relapsing multiple sclerosis courses were all represented.

Broader study findings: Controls significantly exceeded multiple sclerosis patients in normalized Chao1 diversity.

Every TCR beta cDNA library bore unique molecular identifiers. T cells numbering roughly 1 to 10 million yielded cDNA molecules that totaled roughly 500,000. TCRdb reanalysed the PCR reads using MiXCR and keeps one entry per CDR3 protein. The data show some 500,000 distinct CDR3 sequences, approximately 45% seen once. This clonotype was observed a handful of times. The antigen is unknown. This TCR was recovered from a girl between 10 and 17 years old with multiple sclerosis. The source material was blood.

CDR3 in amino acids: CAIRRDDQETQYF. The CDR3 DNA reads as TGTGCCATCAGACGGGACGACCAAGAGACCCAGTACTTC. The gene calls are TRBV10-3 and TRBJ2-5, with D perhaps matching TRBD1 or TRBD2 (5 bases each). CDR3 length: 13 residues. Trimming removed 6 bases at V and 0 bases at J, with 8 bases between. CDR1 ENHRY and CDR2 SYGVKD come from the germline V gene.